This T cell receptor beta chain was documented in a study of blood T cell repertoires in COVID-19. Turning to the study itself: The United States, Italy and Spain supplied acute and convalescent COVID-19 samples. PBMCs, B-cell-depleted T cells, or T cells provided the cDNA or gDNA that made up the material.

Germline CDR1 KGHDR, CDR2 SFDVKD. This CDR3 contains 14 residues. V dropped 12 bases and J dropped 6; count of bases not matched to a gene: 12. Authors' processing steps: Estimates of nucleated cell counts were drawn from the amplification of reference gene primers. TCRdb's table, derived via immunoSEQ multiplex PCR, lists solely in-frame clones and lacks some. Clonal size and the V and J genes are those of that table, whereas D and trimming came from the DNA. Found here are roughly 250,000 clones, roughly 88% of them singletons; the top ten hold 1.2%. Clinical history reported by participants formed the basis on which cohorts were assigned.

The material sequenced was PBMCs or T cells enriched from blood (not recorded which). The receptor comes from a middle-aged woman with acute COVID-19. V usage is TRBV24-1 and J usage is TRBJ2-1, with 8 bases lining up with TRBD2. CDR3 amino acids: CAFRMGLVSNEQFF. DNA for the CDR3: TGTGCCTTCCGTATGGGACTAGTCAGCAATGAGCAGTTCTTC.